This passage covers 19 T cell receptor beta chains from one sample sequenced in a study of patients and donors after allogeneic stem cell transplantation. TCRdb recomputed calls from the RT-PCR reads with MiXCR, one row per CDR3 protein. The sample shows approximately 160,000 distinct CDR3 sequences, about 32% of them seen only once. Sequenced: blood, either unsorted or a sorted T cell fraction (not recorded which). Source of these receptors: a human donor who was either an allogeneic HSCT recipient or a stem cell or donor lymphocyte infusion donor (not recorded which). It is not recorded whose cells these are; they may come from a transplant donor.

This clonotype came up many times. The chain employs TRBV18 and TRBJ2-7; D remains ambiguous. The germline CDR1 and CDR2 sequences are KGHSH and LQKENI. The V gene lost 0 bases and the J gene lost 3 bases, with 6 bases spanning the gap. CDR3 length: 13 residues. This CDR3 is CASSPPSRYEQYF. The CDR3 DNA follows: TGTGCCAGCTCACCACCGAGCCGCTACGAGCAGTACTTC.

This clonotype has only a few counts. This rearrangement joins TRBV12-3 or TRBV12-4 to TRBJ1-1; D is unresolved. The CDR3 is 12 residues long. The V end was cut by 6 bases, the J end by 10 bases, with 15 bases between. The CDR3: CASSPRAFRAFF. The CDR3 coding sequence is TGTGCCAGCAGCCCCCGGGCATTTCGAGCTTTCTTT.

The V gene is TRBV5-1, the J gene TRBJ2-5; 9 bases map to TRBD2. The CDR3 runs to 15 residues. Trimming removed 6 bases from V and 2 bases from J; junction bases left unmatched: 8. Germline-derived CDR1 and CDR2 are SGHRS and YFSETQ. The CDR3: CASTRTLAGQETQYF. DNA of the CDR3: TGCGCCAGCACCCGGACCCTAGCGGGGCAAGAGACCCAGTACTTC.

CDR3 sequence: CASSWGGYNEQFF. The CDR3 DNA reads TGTGCCAGCAGCTGGGGCGGTTACAATGAGCAGTTCTTC. The V and J genes are TRBV7-6 and TRBJ2-1; perhaps TRBD1 as D (5 bases). The V end was cut by 4 bases, the J end by 4 bases, with 8 bases between. Germline CDR1 and CDR2: SGHVS and FNYEAQ. The CDR3 covers 13 residues.

The chain joins TRBV20-1 to TRBJ2-7; unclear D gene. In germline, CDR1 is DFQATT, CDR2 SNEGSKA (reference sequence). Trimming pared 0 bases from V and 1 base from J, leaving 13 bases between. The CDR3 is made up of 15 amino acids. CDR3 sequence (DNA): TGCAGTGCTAGAGAGGCGAGAAGGGCTTCCTACGAGCAGTACTTC. Its protein is CSAREARRASYEQYF.

The DNA of the CDR3 is TGTGCCAGCAGCCACTTGGACAGGGGGATCAATGAGCAGTTCTTC. Its translation is CASSHLDRGINEQFF. V usage is TRBV3-1 and J usage is TRBJ2-1, with 10 nucleotides matching TRBD1. Per germline, CDR1 LGHDT and CDR2 YNNKEL (reference sequence). J was trimmed by 6 bases and V by 3 bases; bases with no gene match: 5. CDR3 size: 15 residues.

This clonotype came up many times. The chain recombines TRBV7-3 with TRBJ1-1; TRBD1 matches 7 bases. V trimming: 8 bases; J trimming: 4 bases; junction bases outside the gene matches: 7. CDR3 length: 13 amino acids. The germline CDR1 and CDR2 sequences are SGHTA and FQGTGA. As DNA, the CDR3 is TGTGCCAGCTGTAGGGGGCCGGGCACTGAAGCTTTCTTT. This sequence encodes CASCRGPGTEAFF.

The chain has TRBV20-1 and TRBJ2-7; no clear D gene. This CDR3 contains 13 residues. Deletions cut 5 bases from V and 7 bases from J, with 18 bases between. Germline assignment: CDR1 DFQATT and CDR2 SNEGSKA (reference sequence). The CDR3 here is CSAHLRAHGEQYF. The CDR3 nucleotides read TGCAGTGCTCACCTCCGGGCCCACGGAGAGCAGTACTTC.

This clonotype was counted many times. The J gene is TRBJ2-2, the V gene TRBV6-2 or TRBV6-3; D remains ambiguous. The V and J ends lost 2 bases and 13 bases respectively, with 11 bases between them. The CDR3 totals 12 residues. The germline V gene encodes CDR1 MNHEY and CDR2 SVGEGT. The CDR3 sequence is CASSYQRVGLFF. The CDR3 DNA sequence: TGTGCCAGCAGTTACCAAAGAGTCGGGCTGTTTTTT.

The CDR3 loop is CASSQELLGDNEQFF. CDR3 sequence (DNA): TGTGCCAGCAGCCAAGAGTTATTAGGTGACAATGAGCAGTTCTTC. The rearrangement uses TRBV3-1 and TRBJ2-1; the D is unclear. CDR3 length equals 15 residues. Germline-derived CDR1 and CDR2 are LGHDT and YNNKEL (reference sequence). The V end was cut by 0 bases, the J end by 5 bases, with 11 bases between.

This clonotype was seen many times. The chain combines TRBV11-1 with TRBJ1-2; TRBD1 matches 10 bases. CDR3 length: 13 residues. Germline CDR1 is SGHAT and CDR2 is FQDESV (reference sequence). V lost 5 bases, J lost 8 bases, and 5 bases stayed unmatched. CDR3 in amino acids: CASSPDRGRGYTF. CDR3 nucleotide sequence: TGTGCCAGCAGCCCTGACAGGGGGCGAGGCTACACCTTC.

A note on this clonotype: A read error is possible here, since a much larger clone lies one base away. The rearrangement uses TRBV28 and TRBJ1-6, with TRBD1 matching 10 bases. The CDR3 has 15 amino acids. The germline gives CDR1 MDHEN, CDR2 SYDVKM. Here the CDR3 reads CAGSSSGTGVSPLHF. The CDR3 nucleotides are TGTGCCGGCAGTTCGTCCGGGACAGGGGTCTCACCCCTCCACTTT.

This clonotype was observed a handful of times. This chain uses TRBV29-1 with TRBJ1-3; D is undetermined. The germline V gene has CDR1 SQVTM and CDR2 ANQGSEA. Between the trimmed V and J ends, which lost 2 bases and 5 bases, there was a span of 7 bases. The CDR3 sequence is 12 residues long. CDR3 sequence reads: CSVEYQRNTIYF. The CDR3 region has the DNA TGCAGCGTTGAATACCAGAGAAACACCATATATTTT.

The chain has TRBV7-9 and TRBJ1-2, with a weak D call TRBD1 (6 bases). The CDR3 runs to 12 residues. Germline values: CDR1 SEHNR, CDR2 FQNEAQ (reference sequence). V dropped 5 bases and J dropped 4 bases, with 8 bases sitting between them. The CDR3 loop is CASSPQGYGYTF. CDR3 coding DNA: TGTGCCAGCAGCCCACAGGGCTATGGCTACACCTTC.

The chain joins TRBV4-1 to TRBJ2-1, with 10 positions matching TRBD2. CDR1 is MGHRA, CDR2 YSYEKL, per germline. The V gene end was trimmed by 1 base and the J gene end by 6 bases; junction bases not matched to a gene: 9. The CDR3 consists of 17 residues. CDR3: CASSQGRASGRGNEQFF. The CDR3 DNA follows: TGCGCCAGCAGCCAAGGTCGGGCTAGCGGGAGAGGCAATGAGCAGTTCTTC.

The V call is TRBV4-1, the J call TRBJ2-1; no firm D call. There are 16 residues in the CDR3. Germline V gene sequence: CDR1 MGHRA, CDR2 YSYEKL. V dropped 4 bases and J dropped 1 base, with 14 bases sitting between them. The chain's CDR3 is CASSPNFPGSYNEQFF. CDR3 in DNA: TGCGCCAGCAGCCCAAATTTCCCAGGATCCTACAATGAGCAGTTCTTC.

This clonotype was seen repeatedly, ten times or more. This rearrangement joins TRBV12-3 or TRBV12-4 to TRBJ1-2, with D unclear. The length of the CDR3 is 13 residues. V was trimmed by 6 bases and J by 3 bases, leaving 11 bases between them. CDR3 amino acids: CASSLRTDYGYTF. The CDR3 nucleotides read TGTGCCAGCAGCCTTCGGACTGACTATGGCTACACCTTC.

The chain carries TRBV7-9 and TRBJ2-7; D possibly corresponds to TRBD2 (6 bases). Germline assignment: CDR1 SEHNR and CDR2 FQNEAQ (reference sequence). This CDR3 spans 15 amino acids. The germline V and J ends were trimmed by 6 bases and 3 bases, with 18 bases remaining between them. CDR3 amino acids: CASSSPFGGNYEQYF. In nucleotides, the CDR3 is TGTGCCAGCAGTTCTCCCTTCGGAGGGAACTACGAGCAGTACTTC.

V is TRBV28 and J is TRBJ1-1; no clear D gene. Germline loops: CDR1 MDHEN, CDR2 SYDVKM. The V end was cut by 5 bases, the J end by 1 base, with 17 bases between. This CDR3 has 16 amino acids. The CDR3 region has the DNA TGTGCCAGCAGTGCCGTAGATCAAGTATGGAACACTGAAGCTTTCTTT. It specifies CASSAVDQVWNTEAFF.